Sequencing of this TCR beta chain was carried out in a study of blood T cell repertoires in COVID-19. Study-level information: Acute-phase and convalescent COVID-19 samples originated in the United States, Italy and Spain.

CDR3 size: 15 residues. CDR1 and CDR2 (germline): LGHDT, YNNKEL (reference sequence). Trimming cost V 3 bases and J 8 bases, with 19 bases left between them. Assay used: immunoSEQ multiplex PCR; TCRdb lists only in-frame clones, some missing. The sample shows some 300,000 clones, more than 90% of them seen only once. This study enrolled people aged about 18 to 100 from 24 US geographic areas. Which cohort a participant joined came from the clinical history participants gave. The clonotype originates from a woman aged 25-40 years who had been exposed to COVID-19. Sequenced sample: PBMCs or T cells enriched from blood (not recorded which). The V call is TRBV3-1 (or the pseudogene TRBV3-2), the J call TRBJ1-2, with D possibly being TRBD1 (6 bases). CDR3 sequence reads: CASSQRGAGAKGYTF. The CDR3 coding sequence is TGTGCCAGCAGCCAGCGAGGGGCAGGGGCGAAAGGCTACACCTTC.